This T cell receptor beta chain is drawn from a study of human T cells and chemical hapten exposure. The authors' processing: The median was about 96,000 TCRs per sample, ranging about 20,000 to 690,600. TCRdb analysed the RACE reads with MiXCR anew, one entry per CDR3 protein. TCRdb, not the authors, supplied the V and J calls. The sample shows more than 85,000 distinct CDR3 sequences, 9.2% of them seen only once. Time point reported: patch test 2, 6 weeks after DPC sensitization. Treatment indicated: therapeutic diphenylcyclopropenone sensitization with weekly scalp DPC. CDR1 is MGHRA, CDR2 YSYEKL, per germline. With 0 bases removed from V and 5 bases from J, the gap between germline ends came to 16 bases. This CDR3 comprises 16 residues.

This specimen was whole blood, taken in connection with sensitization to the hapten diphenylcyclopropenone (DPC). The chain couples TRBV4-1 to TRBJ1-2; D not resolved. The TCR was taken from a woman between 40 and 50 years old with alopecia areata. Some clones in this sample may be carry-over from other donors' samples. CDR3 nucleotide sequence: TGCGCCAGCAGCCAAGAAGCCCCGTTAGGAGTTTATGGCTACACCTTC. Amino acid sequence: CASSQEAPLGVYGYTF.